This T cell receptor beta chain derives from a study of blood T cells in healthy people across ages. PCR was performed a second time for roughly 7 to 12 cycles using a sample-barcoded 5' primer and a J-beta primer mix. From the 5' RACE reads, TCRdb called clonotypes with MiXCR, one entry per CDR3 protein. The sample has 1 million to 1.2 million distinct CDR3 sequences, 35% to 40% seen once. Study conclusions and caveats: There was a strong correlation between TCR beta diversity and naive T cell percentage. Investigators viewed diversity estimates from one million T cells as underestimates, the study reported. Donor CMV infection status was unknown, possibly confounding age-related changes in expanded clonotypes.

As concerns this clonotype: The antigen remains unidentified.

Healthy Caucasian individuals from Russia aged 6 to 90 were enrolled as donors. V lost 4 bases to trimming and J lost 3 bases, with 30 bases between them. This CDR3 spans 19 amino acids. Germline V gene data show CDR1 as DFQATT and CDR2 as SNEGSKA (reference sequence). The receptor's source is a man aged 18 to 29 in good health. The chain links TRBV20-1 to TRBJ1-2; a weak D match, TRBD1 (6 bases). The sequenced sample consisted of blood. CDR3 coding DNA: TGCAGTGCTACGAACCGCCACCATGTCCATAAGCAGGGGCACTATGGCTACACCTTC. Translated, it gives CSATNRHHVHKQGHYGYTF.